A single sample is the source of the 21 T cell receptor beta chains below, sequenced in a study of T cell repertoires in cytomegalovirus infection. One entry per CDR3 protein results from TCRdb running MiXCR on the reads. The sample lists about 160,000 distinct CDR3 sequences, roughly 22% seen once, with roughly 27% in the top ten. These TCRs' antigens remain unknown. Specimen: CD8+ T cells from cultured PBMCs, collected from culture after CMV antigen stimulation. All receptors derive from a human donor in good health (CMV status not recorded). Some clones in this sample may be carry-over from other donors' samples.

This chain uses TRBV7-2 with TRBJ1-5; D ambiguous. The length of the CDR3 is 13 residues. The germline V and J ends were trimmed by 2 bases and 7 bases, with 9 bases remaining between them. CDR1 and CDR2 (germline): SGHTA, FQGNSA. CDR3 sequence reads: CASSLTLGQPQHF. In nucleotides, the CDR3 is TGTGCCAGCAGCTTAACTTTGGGGCAGCCCCAGCATTTT.

As to this clonotype: A read error may account for a junction end that differs from germline. V and J are TRBV11-2 and TRBJ2-4; 10 bases are a match to TRBD1. CDR3 size: 14 residues. Germline V gene lookup returns CDR1 SGHAT and CDR2 FQNNGV. The CDR3 sequence: CASSPGTGENSQYF. The CDR3, as DNA: TGTGCCAGCAGCCCCGGGACAGGGGAAAACAGTCAGTACTTC.

This clonotype was counted only a few times. V gene TRBV7-2 combines with J gene TRBJ1-5; D remains ambiguous. Trimming removed 5 bases at V and 7 bases at J, with 12 bases between. This CDR3 is built from 13 residues. Germline CDR1 SGHTA, CDR2 FQGNSA. CDR3 sequence: CASSVRQDQPQHF. Written as DNA, the CDR3 is TGTGCCAGCAGCGTTAGACAAGACCAGCCCCAGCATTTT. Combining the CDR3 with reference TRBV7-2 and TRBJ1-5 gives the whole variable domain GAGVSQSPSNKVTEKGKDVELRCDPISGHTALYWYRQSLGQGLEFLIYFQGNSAPDKSGLPSDRFSAERTGGSVSTLTIQRTQQEDSAVYLCASSVRQDQPQHFGDGTRLSIL.

The chain employs TRBV4-1 and TRBJ2-5, with TRBD2 matching 9 bases. The V gene's germline CDR1 is MGHRA and CDR2 YSYEKL. V shed 2 bases, J shed 1 base, and the junction held 2 bases outside the gene matches. The CDR3 extends over 15 amino acids. The DNA for the CDR3 is TGCGCCAGCAGCCAAAGCGGGGGGACCCAAGAGACCCAGTACTTC. This translates into CASSQSGGTQETQYF.

J is TRBJ1-5 and V is TRBV20-1; perhaps TRBD1 as D (6 bases). Germline V gene sequence: CDR1 DFQATT, CDR2 SNEGSKA (reference sequence). V dropped 4 bases and J dropped 2 bases, with 12 bases sitting between them. The CDR3 contains 14 residues. The CDR3 sequence: CSAKQGYGNQPQHF. CDR3 sequence (DNA): TGCAGTGCTAAACAGGGATATGGCAATCAGCCCCAGCATTTT.

This clonotype was observed a handful of times. The CDR3 sequence is CASSLYQGAYEQYF. The DNA of the CDR3 is TGTGCCAGCAGTTTATATCAGGGGGCATACGAGCAGTACTTC. The rearrangement links TRBV27 to TRBJ2-7; 8 bases line up with TRBD1. Germline-derived CDR1 and CDR2 are MNHEY and SMNVEV (reference sequence). The CDR3 extends over 14 amino acids. V lost 1 base and J lost 4; bases outside the gene matches: 3.

The table lists this clonotype with a few counts. The rearrangement uses TRBV29-1 and TRBJ1-1; TRBD1 is a possible D gene (5 bases). Germline V gene data show CDR1 as SQVTM and CDR2 as ANQGSEA. The CDR3 sequence is 15 residues long. Trimming took off 4 bases at V and 1 base at J, with 16 bases between the two ends. This CDR3 is CSVAIRGNGNTEAFF. The CDR3 DNA reads as TGCAGCGTTGCGATTCGGGGCAACGGGAACACTGAAGCTTTCTTT.

This clonotype has more than one count but fewer than ten. The CDR3 bases are TGTGCCAGCAACCCCCTCGGGGGCGACACTGAAGCTTTCTTT. It translates to CASNPLGGDTEAFF. The chain employs TRBV28 and TRBJ1-1; D is perhaps TRBD1 (6 bases). The CDR3 totals 14 residues. The V end lost 7 bases, the J end lost 3 bases, and 15 bases lay between the germline ends. Germline CDR1 reads MDHEN; CDR2 reads SYDVKM.

This clonotype was detected a few times. The chain couples TRBV7-9 to TRBJ2-1, with D perhaps given as TRBD1 or TRBD2 (7 bases each). Germline assignment: CDR1 SEHNR and CDR2 FQNEAQ (reference sequence). Trimming shortened V by 11 bases and J by 4 bases, and 18 bases separated the two germline ends. The CDR3 sequence is 14 residues long. In nucleotides, the CDR3 is TGTGCCCGCCAGGGGGAGGGGGCGTACAATGAGCAGTTCTTC. Its protein product is CARQGEGAYNEQFF.

V usage is TRBV4-3 and J usage is TRBJ2-3; D uncertain. Trimming took off 1 base at V and 0 bases at J, with 11 bases between the two ends. The germline V gene encodes CDR1 LGHNA and CDR2 YSLEER. The CDR3 totals 16 residues. The CDR3 coding sequence is TGCGCCAGCAGCCAAGGCATGCTCACTAGCACAGATACGCAGTATTTT. Translated: CASSQGMLTSTDTQYF.

The chain has TRBV7-6 and TRBJ2-7; D gene unclear. There are 13 residues in the CDR3. Trimming cost V 2 bases and J 4 bases, with 9 bases left between them. CDR1 is SGHVS, CDR2 FNYEAQ, per germline. CDR3 nucleotides: TGTGCCAGCAGCTTAAGTCACGCGTACGAGCAGTACTTC. This translates into CASSLSHAYEQYF.

The gene calls are TRBV6-1 and TRBJ1-1, with 8 positions matching TRBD1. Germline CDR1 and CDR2: MNHNS and SASEGT. This CDR3 is 16 amino acids long. V trimming: 1 base; J trimming: 2 bases; junction bases outside the gene matches: 6. This CDR3 reads CASSEDGQGLNTEAFF. CDR3 bases: TGTGCCAGCAGTGAAGACGGACAGGGACTTAACACTGAAGCTTTCTTT.

This sequence joins TRBV6-1 and TRBJ2-1; D perhaps matches TRBD1 (6 bases). The CDR3 runs to 16 residues. V lost 4 bases to trimming and J lost 2 bases, with 15 bases between them. CDR1 and CDR2 from the germline V gene are MNHNS and SASEGT. The CDR3 spells CASSAWGLDPYNEQFF. The CDR3, as DNA: TGTGCCAGCAGTGCTTGGGGGCTAGACCCCTACAATGAGCAGTTCTTC.

Many counts were recorded for this clonotype. The rearrangement uses TRBV12-3 or TRBV12-4 and TRBJ1-2, with D unresolved. The germline V and J ends were trimmed by 3 bases and 3 bases, with 8 bases remaining between them. The CDR3 loop spans 13 amino acids. CDR3: CASSFPGYYGYTF. In DNA form, the CDR3 reads TGTGCCAGCAGTTTCCCAGGTTACTATGGCTACACCTTC.

The rearrangement uses TRBV7-8 and TRBJ1-1; D uncertain. This CDR3 contains 16 residues. Trimming took off 0 bases at V and 0 bases at J, with 11 bases between the two ends. Germline V CDR1 and CDR2: SGHVS, FQNEAQ. The DNA for the CDR3 is TGTGCCAGCAGCTTAGCCTTCGAGAACCTGAACACTGAAGCTTTCTTT. Protein product: CASSLAFENLNTEAFF. The full variable domain, its missing parts supplied by reference TRBV7-8 and TRBJ1-1, is GAGVSQSPRYKVAKRGQDVALRCDPISGHVSLFWYQQALGQGPEFLTYFQNEAQLDKSGLPSDRFFAERPEGSVSTLKIQRTQQEDSAVYLCASSLAFENLNTEAFFGQGTRLTVV.

This clonotype was found a few times. V gene TRBV7-6 combines with J gene TRBJ2-3; D gene ambiguous. Germline values: CDR1 SGHVS, CDR2 FNYEAQ. The CDR3 covers 13 residues. V was pared by 5 bases and J by 4 bases, with 10 bases between. CDR3 residues: CASSEGRSDTQYF. The CDR3 region has the DNA TGTGCCAGCAGCGAAGGACGGTCAGATACGCAGTATTTT.

This clonotype was counted only a few times. The chain is built from TRBV7-2 and TRBJ1-2; D gene ambiguous. CDR3 length equals 14 residues. CDR1 is SGHTA and CDR2 is FQGNSA in the germline V gene. V lost 5 bases and J 7 bases, leaving 17 bases between the germline ends. The CDR3 reads CASSPEVRGIGYTF. Written as DNA, the CDR3 is TGTGCCAGCAGCCCCGAAGTACGTGGAATTGGCTACACCTTC. The variable domain in full, with the rest retrieved from reference TRBV7-2 and TRBJ1-2, is GAGVSQSPSNKVTEKGKDVELRCDPISGHTALYWYRQSLGQGLEFLIYFQGNSAPDKSGLPSDRFSAERTGGSVSTLTIQRTQQEDSAVYLCASSPEVRGIGYTFGSGTRLTVV.

This chain connects TRBV5-4 to TRBJ1-2, with D possibly matching TRBD1 (6 bases). Trimming shortened V by 3 bases and J by 5 bases, and 11 bases separated the two germline ends. Germline CDR1 SGHNT, CDR2 YYREEE (reference sequence). The CDR3 covers 13 residues. CDR3 amino acids: CASSSGDPYGYTF. The DNA for the CDR3 is TGTGCCAGCAGCTCAGGGGACCCTTATGGCTACACCTTC.

This clonotype came up a few times. V gene TRBV27 combines with J gene TRBJ2-7; no clear D gene. CDR3 length equals 13 residues. The V gene lost 3 bases and the J gene lost 1 base, with 7 bases spanning the gap. The V gene's germline CDR1 is MNHEY and CDR2 SMNVEV (reference sequence). The CDR3 DNA follows: TGTGCCAGCAGTTTTTCCTGGTCCTACGAGCAGTACTTC. It codes for CASSFSWSYEQYF.

The sample holds a few counts of this clonotype. The rearrangement links TRBV27 to TRBJ1-4, with TRBD1 matching over 10 bases. The CDR3 extends over 21 amino acids. The germline V gene encodes CDR1 MNHEY and CDR2 SMNVEV (reference sequence). V was clipped by 0 bases and J by 0 bases; unmatched bases: 13. CDR3 bases: TGTGCCAGCAGTTTATCGGGTCCGGGACAGGGGTTTATCGCAACTAATGAAAAACTGTTTTTT. Protein product: CASSLSGPGQGFIATNEKLFF.

This clonotype was detected only a few times. The chain employs TRBV7-2 and TRBJ1-2; possibly TRBD1 for D (5 bases). V gave up 7 bases and J gave up 0 bases, with 12 bases separating them. The CDR3 spans 14 residues. CDR1 SGHTA and CDR2 FQGNSA come from the germline V gene. The chain's CDR3 is CASTEGRANYGYTF. The DNA for the CDR3 is TGTGCCAGCACGGAGGGGCGGGCTAACTATGGCTACACCTTC.